These T cell receptor beta chains were read from a single sample in a study of T cells in Graves' hyperthyroidism and ophthalmopathy. TCRdb fed the multiplex PCR reads into MiXCR, producing one record per CDR3 protein. Of roughly 550,000 distinct CDR3 sequences listed, about 16% are singletons. The specimen sequenced was blood. Every receptor here comes from a woman aged 25 to 39 with Graves' ophthalmopathy. The CDR3 runs from the conserved cysteine through the conserved F or W. Fields, in order: CDR3 DNA, CDR3 protein, D gene, J gene, V gene, clone size. The D gene is left open where the match is weak. Some rows mark clone size as missing; the rest say once, few, many or name a class of expanded clone.

DNA: TGTGCCAGCGGGGACGACGAGCAGTCGTACTTC
CDR3: CASGDDEQSYF
D: NA
J: TRBJ2-7
V: TRBV7-9
size: many

DNA: TGCAGTGCTAGACGCGCTCGGGCTAGCGGGAGGGGCACAGATACGCAGTATTTT
CDR3: CSARRARASGRGTDTQYF
D: TRBD2
J: TRBJ2-3
V: TRBV20-1
size: many

DNA: TGTGCCTGGAGTGGGGTGGCCCCAGATACGCAGTATTTT
CDR3: CAWSGVAPDTQYF
D: NA
J: TRBJ2-3
V: TRBV30
size: many

DNA: TGCAGTGCTAGGTCGGGGCAGAACTATGGCTACACCTTC
CDR3: CSARSGQNYGYTF
D: NA
J: TRBJ1-2
V: TRBV20-1
size: many

DNA: TGTGCCAGCAGTAGACCCTTCACCGGGGAGCTGTTTTTT
CDR3: CASSRPFTGELFF
D: NA
J: TRBJ2-2
V: TRBV28
size: few

DNA: TGTGCCAGTAGTGGGGACAGGGGAGGCTACACCTTC
CDR3: CASSGDRGGYTF
D: TRBD1
J: TRBJ1-2
V: TRBV19
size: NA

DNA: TGTGCCAGCAGCGGCGGTGGCACGAGTAATGAAAAACTGTTTTTT
CDR3: CASSGGGTSNEKLFF
D: NA
J: TRBJ1-4
V: TRBV28
size: many

DNA: TGCAGTGCTGGAGATTTTAAGGGCCCTAGCACAGATACGCAGTATTTT
CDR3: CSAGDFKGPSTDTQYF
D: NA
J: TRBJ2-3
V: TRBV20-1
size: NA

DNA: TGTGCCAGCAGAGAAGCCGGGACTAGAGCCAACAATGAGCAGTTCTTC
CDR3: CASREAGTRANNEQFF
D: TRBD2
J: TRBJ2-1
V: TRBV7-9
size: NA

DNA: TGTGCCAGCTCACGGGCCGGACCCTCCTACAATGAGCAGTTCTTC
CDR3: CASSRAGPSYNEQFF
D: NA
J: TRBJ2-1
V: TRBV18
size: many

DNA: TGTGCCAGCAGTCCTCACAGGCGAGGGGAGCTGTTTTTT
CDR3: CASSPHRRGELFF
D: NA
J: TRBJ2-2
V: TRBV6-2/TRBV6-3
size: NA

DNA: TGCGCCAGCAGCTTGGTGGCGGGGCCAGCCAAAAACATTCAGTACTTC
CDR3: CASSLVAGPAKNIQYF
D: NA
J: TRBJ2-4
V: TRBV5-1
size: NA

DNA: TGTGCCACCAGCAGAGGACTAGGCCCTCTCGGGGATACGCAGTATTTT
CDR3: CATSRGLGPLGDTQYF
D: NA
J: TRBJ2-3
V: TRBV15
size: many

DNA: TGTGCCACCGTCGAGGGGGGCTACGAGCAGTACTTC
CDR3: CATVEGGYEQYF
D: NA
J: TRBJ2-7
V: TRBV7-9
size: many